This T cell receptor (beta chain) was profiled in a study of shared clonotypes between healthy human individuals. Points from the study as a whole: Limitation of the genetic and exposure-history diversity represented came from the few donors. The expectation was that sequencing depth would affect clonotype sharing among donors.

Per the study methods: ImmunoSEQ supplied junction-only sequences lacking quality scores, so filtering was different. Using immunoSEQ multiplex PCR, the repertoire was profiled, and TCRdb retains in-frame clones only, with some absent. Clone size and V and J calls were adopted from that table, with D and trimming inferred from the DNA. The profile covers 450,000 to 600,000 clones, with roughly 78% appearing a single time and roughly 13% taken by the ten largest. As regards this clone: Its antigen is as yet unknown.

Donors were healthy HIV-negative adults without recently reported acute infections or vaccinations. The CDR3 is 16 amino acids. CDR1 SGHTA and CDR2 FQGNSA come from the germline V gene. The ends were cut back, 1 base at V and 0 bases at J, with 12 bases in the middle. Sequencing input: PBMCs. V gene TRBV7-2 combines with J gene TRBJ1-2; maybe TRBD1 (5 bases). The TCR was taken from a woman aged 40 to 50 in good health. Some clones in this sample may be carry-over from other donors' samples. For the CDR3, the DNA is TGTGCCAGCAGCTTAGGCGCGGGGCCTACTAACTATGGCTACACCTTC. Protein sequence: CASSLGAGPTNYGYTF.